Reported below is one TCR beta chain. Its antigen is not known. Sequenced by immunoSEQ multiplex PCR; TCRdb stores in-frame clones only, minus some. Altogether about 130,000 clones are present, about 90% being singletons, with the ten largest covering 1.9%. The sample comes from a study of T cell responses to AZD1222 COVID-19 vaccine. Study-level results: Across spike, vaccine-associated CD4 TCRs were found, dominant at 160-218 and 743-854. Mostly white British, mostly female donors; authors suggested clonal diversity may be underestimated.

The junction had 11 bases not matched to a gene; V was cut back by 8 bases and J by 0 bases. Germline V gives CDR1 MDHEN, CDR2 SYDVKM. The CDR3 extends over 16 amino acids. The V and J genes are TRBV28 and TRBJ1-1, with 8 nucleotides matching TRBD1. The starting material was peripheral blood, obtained on day 0 of AZD1222 vaccination. The source is an adult in good health. The DNA for the CDR3 is TGTGCCAGCCCAGGGACAGGAGAGCTTATGAACACTGAAGCTTTCTTT. It codes for CASPGTGELMNTEAFF.